The entry below describes one T cell receptor beta chain. The sample is drawn from a study of blood T cell repertoires in COVID-19. Background on the study: The United States, Italy and Spain provided the acute and convalescent COVID-19 samples. PBMCs, B-cell-depleted T cells, or T cells were the source of the cDNA or gDNA that made up the material.

The V end was cut by 7 bases, the J end by 3 bases, with 10 bases between. This CDR3 is built from 13 residues. Original handling: The authors estimated nucleated cell counts from reference gene primer amplification. TCRdb keeps only in-frame clones here, not all; method: immunoSEQ multiplex PCR. V, J and clone size derive from that table, while D and trimming were established from the DNA sequence. The data show 350,000 to 400,000 clones, around 89% seen once. This chain joins TRBV12-3 or TRBV12-4 and TRBJ1-5; D not resolved. Sequenced sample: peripheral blood. The receptor's source is a man younger than 35 with active or convalescent COVID-19. The DNA of the CDR3 is TGTGCCAGCACGTGGAGGGTCAATCAGCCCCAGCATTTT. It translates to CASTWRVNQPQHF.